The present entry profiles one T cell receptor (beta chain) with its context. Its antigen is undetermined. The data are from a study of beta chain features in type 1 diabetes. The isolated RNA, all of it, was reverse transcribed, so expressed TCRB transcripts were what got sequenced. Libraries were prepared by immunoSEQ multiplex PCR; TCRdb keeps only in-frame clonotypes and omits some of them. The sample lists over 25,000 clones, less than 60% occurring once. The CDR3 runs to 17 residues. Germline loops: CDR1 KGHSH, CDR2 LQKENI. The V segment lost 2 bases and the J segment 1 base; nucleotides outside the gene matches: 8. Only one heparinised blood draw was taken per donor, and its volume averaged about 120 mL. Cell sorting via CD45RO/CCR7/CD25/CD127/CD95/CD27 was performed to obtain CD4+ naive, central memory, regulatory and stem cell-like memory cells. Overall study findings and caveats: In cDNA sequencing, cells with high TCR expression could be over-represented. Shortening that was moderate but significant affected the TCRB CDR3s of Type 1 diabetes patients in all four CD4+ subsets.

This receptor was taken from a woman aged 18-30 years with type 1 diabetes. The chain joins TRBV18 to TRBJ2-3, with 8 bases fitting TRBD1. The source material was Tregs from blood. CDR3 protein: CASSPRTGFEGTDTQYF. The CDR3 DNA is TGTGCCAGCTCACCAAGGACAGGGTTCGAGGGCACAGATACGCAGTATTTT.